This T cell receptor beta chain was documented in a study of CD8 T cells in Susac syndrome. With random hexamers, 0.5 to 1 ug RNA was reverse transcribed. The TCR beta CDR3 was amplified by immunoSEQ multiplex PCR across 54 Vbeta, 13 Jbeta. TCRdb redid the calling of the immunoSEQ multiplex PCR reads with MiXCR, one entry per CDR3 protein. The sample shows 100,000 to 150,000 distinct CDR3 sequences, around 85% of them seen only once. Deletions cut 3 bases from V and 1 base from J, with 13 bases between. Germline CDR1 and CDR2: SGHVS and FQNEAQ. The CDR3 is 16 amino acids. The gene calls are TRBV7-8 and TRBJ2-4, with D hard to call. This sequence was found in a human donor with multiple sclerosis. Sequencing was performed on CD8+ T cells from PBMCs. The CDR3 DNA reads TGTGCCAGCAGCTTGGGCCAGTTTGGTGCCAAAAACATTCAGTACTTC. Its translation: CASSLGQFGAKNIQYF.